This section outlines one T cell receptor beta chain sequence together with its context. What it binds is not known. The template was genomic DNA from peripheral blood, not RNA. Rearranged V-D-J TRB sequences were amplified with a mixed TRB-A/B primer pool. TCRdb called the multiplex PCR reads again in MiXCR, with one record for every CDR3 protein. Of approximately 1,500 distinct CDR3 sequences in the sample, about 70% were seen once. The data originate from a study of T cell repertoires in aging, cancer and after chemotherapy. Study context: Patients with chronic lymphocytic leukemia were sampled before and after fludarabine- or bendamustine-based chemotherapy. Findings and limits, study-wide: In hematological cancer patients, infiltrated lymphoid organs may have impaired thymic emigration or peripheral T cell expansion. Age-matched healthy donors had significantly more diverse, less clonal blood TCR repertoires than untreated cancer patients.

The sample was blood. This clonotype originated in a human donor with a blood cancer.

This chain's CDR3 is CASRDPTRPTDTQYF. The CDR3 bases are TGTGCCAGCAGGGACCCGACTAGACCCACAGATACGCAGTATTTT. This chain links TRBV27 with TRBJ2-3, with D perhaps matching TRBD2 (6 bases). V lost 6 bases and J lost 2, with 15 bases in between. Per germline, CDR1 MNHEY and CDR2 SMNVEV (reference sequence). The CDR3 has 15 amino acids.